This TCR beta chain was identified in a study of blood T cell repertoires in COVID-19. Study context: Acute-phase and convalescent COVID-19 samples originated in the United States, Italy and Spain. Sample material is recorded as cDNA or gDNA derived from T cells, B-cell-depleted T cells, or PBMCs.

This CDR3 comprises 14 residues. From germline, CDR1 is WNHNN and CDR2 SYGVQD (reference sequence). Trimming cost V 3 bases and J 2 bases, with 7 bases left between them. Original processing methods: Cell counts per sample came from amplifying reference gene primers. The assay was immunoSEQ multiplex PCR, and TCRdb's table has in-frame clones only and misses some. D and trimming come from the DNA, and the V and J calls and clone size come from that table. The sample has around 200,000 clones, approximately 87% seen once; the top ten hold around 2.2%. The clonotype comes from a woman aged 45-65 years with acute or convalescent COVID-19. Sequenced input: peripheral blood. The chain recombines TRBV10-1 with TRBJ2-2; D ambiguous. The CDR3 region has the DNA TGCGCCAGCAGTGACCAGACTAACACCGGGGAGCTGTTTTTT. Amino acid sequence: CASSDQTNTGELFF.